This is a list of T cell receptor beta chains from one sample in a study of cytomegalovirus exposure and HLA in healthy donors. The assay was immunoSEQ multiplex PCR, and TCRdb's table has in-frame clones only and misses some. The repertoire holds about 80,000 clones, with under 80% as singletons. Sequenced input: PBMCs. These receptors all stem from a human donor in good health. The CDR3 runs from the conserved cysteine through the conserved F or W. A D gene is named only where the DNA matches it firmly. Clone size is not always given. Where it is, it says once, few, many or a class for expanded clones.

>once|TRBJ1-1|TRBV19|TRBD1
CASSTRQGAGTEAFF
TGTGCCAGTAGTACAAGACAGGGGGCGGGCACTGAAGCTTTCTTT
>NA|TRBJ2-1|TRBV19|NA
CASSIAGNSYNEQFF
TGTGCCAGTAGTATCGCAGGCAACTCCTACAATGAGCAGTTCTTC
>NA|TRBJ2-4|TRBV6-1|NA
CASSDTGSAKNIQYF
TGTGCCAGCAGTGATACAGGGAGCGCCAAAAACATTCAGTACTTC
>NA|TRBJ1-4|TRBV15|NA
CATSRVRGNNEKLFF
TGTGCCACCAGCAGGGTCCGGGGAAATAATGAAAAACTGTTTTTT
>once|TRBJ1-4|TRBV29-1|NA
CSVSHNTRGEKLFF
TGCAGCGTTTCCCACAATACTAGGGGGGAAAAACTGTTTTTT
>NA|TRBJ1-1|TRBV7-2|NA
CASSLARQAMNTEAFF
TGTGCCAGCAGCTTAGCTCGACAGGCCATGAACACTGAAGCTTTCTTT
>NA|TRBJ2-3|TRBV6-5|TRBD1
CASSLWTGGNPGTQYF
TGTGCCAGCAGTTTATGGACAGGGGGGAATCCAGGGACGCAGTATTTT
>once|TRBJ2-1|TRBV7-2|TRBD1
CASSLGNRGAEQFF
TGTGCCAGCAGCTTAGGGAACAGGGGTGCTGAGCAGTTCTTC
>once|TRBJ1-5|TRBV6-1|NA
CASSEAAGANQPQHF
TGTGCCAGCAGTGAGGCCGCAGGGGCCAATCAGCCCCAGCATTTT
>NA|TRBJ2-2|TRBV6-1|NA
CASSGRVSTGELFF
TGTGCCAGCAGTGGCCGGGTGTCGACCGGGGAGCTGTTTTTT
>NA|TRBJ1-5|TRBV19|NA
CASSRGGPDQPQHF
TGTGCCAGTAGTAGGGGGGGACCCGATCAGCCCCAGCATTTT
>NA|TRBJ2-5|TRBV11-2|TRBD1
CASSYTRQGLETQYF
TGTGCCAGCAGCTATACCCGACAGGGGCTTGAGACCCAGTACTTC
>NA|TRBJ1-2|TRBV4-1|NA
CASSYNLGAGYTF
TGCGCCAGCAGCTACAACCTTGGGGCTGGCTACACCTTC
>NA|TRBJ2-7|TRBV10-3|NA
CAIASGDSYEQYF
TGTGCCATCGCCTCAGGGGACTCCTACGAGCAGTACTTC
>NA|TRBJ2-7|TRBV7-2|TRBD2
CASSLNKPGGEQYF
TGTGCCAGCAGCTTAAACAAACCGGGAGGCGAGCAGTACTTC
>NA|TRBJ2-3|TRBV7-9|TRBD2
CASSLEGLAGNTQYF
TGTGCCAGCAGCTTAGAAGGGCTAGCGGGGAATACGCAGTATTTT
>NA|TRBJ2-1|TRBV7-2|NA
CASSPGSSYDEQFF
TGTGCCAGCAGCCCAGGTTCCTCTTACGATGAGCAGTTCTTC
>NA|TRBJ1-2|TRBV29-1|NA
CSVGPGESGYTF
TGCAGCGTTGGCCCAGGGGAATCCGGCTACACCTTC